This TCR beta chain is from a study of technical replicates of blood from four donors. The germline CDR1 and CDR2 sequences are MNHEY and SMNVEV (reference sequence). With V trimmed by 3 bases and J by 3 bases, 5 bases remained unmatched. The CDR3 loop spans 16 amino acids. Repertoires were generated with immunoSEQ multiplex PCR, while TCRdb's copy carries only in-frame clones and drops some. The sample contains roughly 60,000 clones, around 88% of which appear only once. V usage is TRBV27 and J usage is TRBJ2-2, with 9 bases lining up with TRBD1. Sequenced sample: PBMCs. The source is a human donor in good health. Some clones in this sample may be carry-over from other donors' samples. The CDR3: CASSFRDRVHTGELFF. The CDR3 DNA reads TGTGCCAGCAGTTTCCGGGACAGGGTCCACACCGGGGAGCTGTTTTTT.